This T cell receptor beta chain was captured in a study of cytomegalovirus exposure and HLA in healthy donors (dated by TCRdb to the late 2010s). In the study overall: According to a later analysis, one platform produced both the roughly 130 validation repertoires and the 720 or so repertoires of the first cohort. The study aimed to test whether cataloging public T cell receptors could reveal signatures of past pathogen exposure. In addition to the first cohort of approximately 670 subjects, a separate validation cohort of 130 or so different subjects was used. High-throughput TCR immunosequencing, statistical association of individual TCRs with disease status, and machine learning were combined to predict cytomegalovirus infection status.

Separate from the roughly 700-subject first cohort, the validation cohort of roughly 130 subjects was the group to which the donors belonged. What the work shows at the level of the full study, not this receptor alone: It was suggested by the authors that the approach could potentially be generalized to other disease states and immunological phenotypes. Most TCR sequences were observed very rarely across donors, whereas some public TCRs were present in many individuals. A later analysis had no HLA typing for the validation cohort, so co-occurrence there was scored across all 130 or so repertoires. Cytomegalovirus status was reported to be diagnosed by the classifier with high specificity and sensitivity in both the original and validation cohorts. In vitro tests confirmed that three of the cytomegalovirus-associated TCR beta chains recognize cytomegalovirus antigens. Subsequent analysis determined that TCRs grouped into clusters in the first cohort also showed a tendency toward co-occurrence across the 90 to 150 validation repertoires, and about 94% of cluster scores exceeded 0. The study listed 164 TCR beta chains as associated with cytomegalovirus.

Turning to this clone: Its cognate antigen has yet to be identified. One base away there is no much larger clone; base qualities are not given.

Trimming at the junction amounts to 2 bases on V and 2 bases on J, and the germline ends lie 8 bases apart. Including the terminal cysteine and phenylalanine, the CDR3 comprises 13 residues. Only the CDR3 DNA is retained, 39 bases long and in frame from the first base. CDR1 SGHDT and CDR2 YYEEEE are derived from the germline V gene. The method was the immunoSEQ multiplex PCR assay. The source study handled its data this way. To diagnose cytomegalovirus status from the catalog of TCR beta chain sequences, a statistical classification framework was built. Imported from immuneACCESS, the table was reduced by TCRdb to in-frame sequences with V and J called. These copies leave out some clones; in studies compared against another copy, an unresolved V gene accounts for under half, and the cause of the remainder is not known. The V and J calls and clone size were taken over from that table, and D and trimming were inferred from the DNA. For this sample the table gives about 89,000 clones, of which 84% were detected only once. About 12% of the sample rests with the top ten.

The receptor was isolated from a woman between 18 and 30 years old in good health and CMV-seropositive. The sequencing input was PBMCs. The sequence joins TRBV5-6 to TRBJ2-7; the D gene cannot be named for sure. This receptor carries the CDR3 CASSFTVTYEQYF. Read as DNA, the sequence is TGTGCCAGCAGCTTCACAGTGACCTACGAGCAGTACTTC.